The 2 T cell receptor beta chains below were found in one sample sequenced in a study of graft-versus-host responses after intestinal transplantation. Intraepithelial plus lamina propria lymphocytes were released by processing graft tissue. The repertoire was sequenced with immunoSEQ multiplex PCR; TCRdb's copy has only in-frame clones and lacks some. The table lists about 10,000 clones, around four fifths of them singletons. This material consisted of ileum tissue, taken 23 days after intestinal transplant. Every receptor here comes from a human patient who received an intestinal transplant, so some T cells may come from the graft donor.

CDR3 DNA sequence: TGTGCCAGCAGCTTTAAGGACCGCACTGAAGCTTTCTTT. This encodes CASSFKDRTEAFF. The chain couples TRBV7-9 to TRBJ1-1; no reliable D call. The CDR3 is 13 amino acids. The germline gives CDR1 SEHNR, CDR2 FQNEAQ (reference sequence). Trimming stripped 3 bases from V and 4 bases from J, with 9 bases between.

V usage is TRBV5-1 and J usage is TRBJ2-3; no clear D gene. V was cut by 1 base and J by 4 bases, with 13 bases left in between. Germline V CDR1 and CDR2: SGHRS, YFSETQ. The CDR3 is 15 amino acids. The CDR3 DNA follows: TGCGCCAGCAGCTTGCAAGGAATTGAGGCAGATACGCAGTATTTT. It codes for CASSLQGIEADTQYF.